This TCR beta chain originates from a study of T cell responses to AZD1222 COVID-19 vaccine. Germline trimming cut 3 bases from V and 0 bases from J; bases unmatched to any gene: 11. The CDR3 loop spans 18 amino acids. Looked up from germline, CDR1 is KGHSH and CDR2 is LQKENI. Some clones are missing from TCRdb's copy, which holds only in-frame ones; the method was immunoSEQ multiplex PCR. Of tens of thousands of clones detected, about 89% appear once; the ten largest clones hold 4.5%. Sample: peripheral blood, taken on day 0 of MenACWY control vaccination. The receptor's source is an adult in good health. The chain recombines TRBV18 with TRBJ2-1; 7 positions match TRBD2. CDR3 bases: TGTGCCAGCTCACCCGTGCCGGCGCGGGAGAGCTCCTACAATGAGCAGTTCTTC. Translated, it gives CASSPVPARESSYNEQFF.